A single sample is the source of the 27 T cell receptor delta chains below, sequenced in a study of gamma delta lymphoproliferative disorders and STAT genes. Sequencing used genomic DNA taken from PBMCs of patients and controls. TCRdb re-called the multiplex PCR reads with CATT. Of 850 to 900 delta-chain clones listed, about 1.7% are singletons. Sequencing was done on a sample of blood. These receptor sequences come from a human donor in good health.

This clone turned up a few times. This sequence is one base from a far larger clone and is likely a read error. This same CDR3 is encoded by further DNA sequences in the sample. V usage is TRDV2 and J usage is TRDJ1; 11 bases line up with TRDD3. The CDR3 spans 17 residues. Germline trimming cut 3 bases from V and 2 bases from J; bases unmatched to any gene: 10. Germline V gene data show CDR1 as GEAIGNYY and CDR2 as EKD. DNA of the CDR3: TGTGCCTGTGACTCTATGATACTGGGGGATAGGACCGATAAACTCATCTTT. Protein: CACDSMILGDRTDKLIF.

This clone was detected ten times or more. A read error is likely here: a far larger clone is one base away. Additional DNA sequences in this sample encode the identical CDR3. V gene TRDV2 combines with J gene TRDJ1, with 7 bases matching TRDD3. CDR3 length equals 15 residues. Germline-derived CDR1 and CDR2 are GEAIGNYY and EKD. The CDR3 sequence: CACDELTGDTDKLIF. The CDR3 nucleotides are TGCGCCTGTGACGAACTTACTGGGGACACCGATAAACTCATCTTT.

This clone was counted ten times or more. This DNA translates differently at residue 13 from the TCRdb protein, which is that of a much larger clone; a read error is likely, and the protein shown is the DNA's own translation. The rearrangement joins TRDV2 to TRDJ2; 7 bases align to TRDD3. This CDR3 region has 18 residues. V lost 3 bases to trimming and J lost 6 bases; unmatched junction nucleotides: 18. Germline CDR1 and CDR2: GEAIGNYY and EKD. The CDR3: CACDAVGDQGPEAAQLFF. CDR3 sequence (DNA): TGTGCCTGTGACGCGGTGGGGGACCAAGGGCCGGAGGCAGCACAACTCTTCTTT.

This clone was counted only a few times. TCRdb's protein, taken from a much larger clone, differs from this DNA's translation at residue 3, likely owing to a read error; the protein displayed comes from the DNA. The chain combines TRAV29/DV5 with TRDJ1; the match to TRDD3 covers 9 bases. The CDR3 contains 22 residues. Germline V gives CDR1 NSMFDY, CDR2 ISSIKDK. The DNA of the CDR3 is TGTGCAGTAAGCCGGGAGAACCCCTGTAGGGGATACGTGGATTATTGTACCGATAAACTCATCTTT. Its protein is CAVSRENPCRGYVDYCTDKLIF.

This clone was seen at least ten times. A read error likely explains why the TCRdb protein, taken from a much larger clone, differs from this DNA's translation at residue 10; the protein shown is translated from the DNA. The rearrangement uses TRDV2 and TRDJ1; weak D call: TRDD3 (6 bases). This CDR3 is built from 20 residues. CDR1 is GEAIGNYY, CDR2 EKD, per germline. Deletions cut 1 base from V and 1 base from J, with 27 bases between. CDR3 DNA sequence: TGTGCCTGTGACACGTCGGGCCTGGGGACAAAGGATACCTTCACCGATAAACTCATCTTT. This sequence encodes CACDTSGLGTKDTFTDKLIF.

This clone was observed many times. A far more abundant clone sits one base away, making this likely a read error. Within the sample, other DNA sequences also encode this same CDR3. V is TRDV2 and J is TRDJ1, with 7 nucleotides matching TRDD3. CDR3 size: 18 residues. Germline-derived CDR1 and CDR2 are GEAIGNYY and EKD. In DNA, the CDR3 is TGTGCCTGCGACACCGTCGGGGGATTGGGAAAGTACACCGATAAACTCATCTTT. The encoded protein is CACDTVGGLGKYTDKLIF.

This clone showed up just a few times. A far larger clone lies a single base away; this is likely a read error. The sample has other DNA sequences that encode this CDR3 too. The V and J genes are TRDV2 and TRDJ3; 9 bases fit TRDD3. The CDR3 has 21 residues. The germline CDR1 and CDR2 sequences are GEAIGNYY and EKD. DNA of the CDR3: TGTGCCTGTGACACAACGGGAACTGGGGGAGTACCCACCTGGGACACCCGACAAATGTTTTTC. Its translation is CACDTTGTGGVPTWDTRQMFF.

This clone was recorded at least ten times. A far larger clone differs by one base, so this is likely a read error. The chain recombines TRDV2 with TRDJ1; a weak D match, TRDD3 (5 bases). Germline CDR1 reads GEAIGNYY; CDR2 reads EKD. This CDR3 contains 17 residues. CDR3 region: CARDPVEGEGDTDKLIF. As DNA, the CDR3 is TGTGCCCGTGACCCAGTCGAGGGAGAGGGGGACACCGATAAACTCATCTTT.

This clone has only a few counts. Given a far larger clone just one base away, this is likely a sequencing read error. This sample also contains other DNA sequences that code for the same CDR3. The chain couples TRDV1 to TRDJ1; the match to TRDD3 covers 13 bases. The CDR3 covers 27 residues. CDR1 is TSWWSYY and CDR2 is QGS in the germline V gene. Trimming at V came to 2 bases and at J to 0 bases, leaving 33 bases not matched to a gene. The CDR3, as DNA: TGTGCTCTTGGGGAAAGATTTTCCTTCCTTGTGAAATACTGGGGGATACGCGAACACCGAGACACCGATAAACTCATCTTT. Protein sequence: CALGERFSFLVKYWGIREHRDTDKLIF.

By frequency in the sample, this clone is medium-sized (0.01 to 0.1%). Only one base separates this from a far larger clonotype, so it likely reflects a read error. Distinct nucleotide sequences in the sample also encode this CDR3. The chain carries TRDV2 and TRDJ1; TRDD3 aligns across 11 bases. Germline V lookup: CDR1 GEAIGNYY, CDR2 EKD. This CDR3 has 18 residues. The CDR3, as DNA: TGTGCCTGTGACACCGTTTCTACTGGGGGATATTCCACCGATAAACTCATCTTC. Amino acids: CACDTVSTGGYSTDKLIF.

A word on this clone: TCRdb records a much larger clone's protein for this DNA, with a difference at residue 7 that likely arises from a read error; the protein given is the translation of the DNA. V gene TRDV2 combines with J gene TRDJ3; 10 bases are shared with TRDD3. J was trimmed by 2 bases and V by 2 bases; bases with no gene match: 14. In germline, CDR1 is GEAIGNYY, CDR2 EKD. CDR3 length equals 21 residues. The CDR3 spells CACDKGRGIRESTWDTRQMFF. The DNA of the CDR3 is TGTGCCTGTGACAAGGGCCGGGGGATACGCGAGTCCACCTGGGACACCCGACAGATGTTTTTC.

This clone was detected a few times. TCRdb records a much larger clone's protein for this DNA, with a difference at residue 15 that likely arises from a read error; the protein given is the translation of the DNA. This chain links TRDV1 with TRDJ1; maybe TRDD1 (6 bases). Looked up from germline, CDR1 is TSWWSYY and CDR2 is QGS. Trimming took off 3 bases at V and 4 bases at J, with 30 bases between the two ends. The length of the CDR3 is 20 residues. This CDR3 is CALGDQSYSLRWKYIDKLIF. CDR3 coding DNA: TGTGCTCTTGGGGATCAAAGTTATTCCTTACGATGGAAATACATCGATAAACTCATCTTT.

This clone was seen many times. This likely stems from a read error, as it lies one base from a far larger clone. The identical CDR3 is also encoded by other nucleotide sequences in the sample. The chain recombines TRDV1 with TRDJ1; 10 bases fit TRDD3. J lost 2 bases, V lost 5 bases, and 23 bases had no gene match. CDR3 size: 21 residues. CDR1 is TSWWSYY, CDR2 QGS, per germline. This CDR3 reads CALGNTQGAGGYKTWTDKLIF. Written as DNA, the CDR3 is TGTGCTCTTGGGAACACGCAGGGGGCTGGGGGATATAAAACGTGGACCGATAAACTCATCTTT.

Details on this clone: Only one base separates this from a far larger clonotype, so it likely reflects a read error. At the DNA level, this CDR3 is encoded by other sequences in the same sample as well. The chain is built from TRDV2 and TRDJ1; D may be TRDD3 (6 bases). Germline lookup yields CDR1 GEAIGNYY and CDR2 EKD. The CDR3 loop spans 18 amino acids. V shed 3 bases and J shed 0 bases, with 22 bases lying between them. Written as DNA, the CDR3 is TGTGCCTGTGACGGACTAGAGGGGGGGAGCGACTACACCGATAAACTCATCTTT. Its translation: CACDGLEGGSDYTDKLIF.

This clone showed up just a few times. The protein held in TCRdb is that of a much larger clone and does not match this DNA's translation at residue 14, likely because of a read error; the protein shown is translated from the DNA. This chain joins TRDV1 and TRDJ1, with 10 positions matching TRDD3. Losses at the gene ends were 2 bases for V and 0 bases for J; bases not matched to a gene: 36. Germline-derived CDR1 and CDR2 are TSWWSYY and QGS. The CDR3 is 27 amino acids. CDR3 in DNA: TGTGCTCTTGGGGAAAGATTTTCCTTCCTTGTGAAATACCGGGGGATACGCGAACACCGGGACACCGATAAACTCATCTTT. It is translated as CALGERFSFLVKYRGIREHRDTDKLIF.

Points on this clone: With a much larger clone just one base away, this may be a read error. This chain connects TRDV1 to TRDJ1; D tentatively reads TRDD2 or TRDD3 (8 bases each). Germline V gene sequence: CDR1 TSWWSYY, CDR2 QGS. CDR3 length: 31 residues. This CDR3 is CALGELSQAALGHPPAFLKYWGVPYTDKPIF. The CDR3 DNA follows: TGTGCTCTTGGGGAACTATCCCAGGCTGCCCTAGGACACCCACCGGCCTTCCTAAAATACTGGGGGGTGCCGTACACCGATAAACCCATCTTT.

Notes on this clone: A read error likely explains why the TCRdb protein, taken from a much larger clone, differs from this DNA's translation at residue 5; the protein shown is translated from the DNA. V usage is TRDV1 and J usage is TRDJ1, with TRDD3 matching 13 bases. V trimming: 4 bases; J trimming: 0 bases; junction bases outside the gene matches: 35. Germline V gives CDR1 TSWWSYY, CDR2 QGS. The CDR3 has 27 amino acids. The CDR3 bases are TGTGCTCTTGGGGGAAGATTTTCCTTCCTTGTGAAATACTGGGGGATACGCGAACACCGGGACACCGATAAACTCATCTTT. Translating gives CALGGRFSFLVKYWGIREHRDTDKLIF.

This clone was detected many times. For this DNA, TCRdb reports the protein of a much larger clone, which diverges at residue 13, most likely from a read error; the protein presented here is translated directly from the DNA. The V and J genes are TRDV2 and TRDJ3, with a possible D match to TRDD3 (5 bases). This CDR3 contains 18 residues. Germline V gene lookup returns CDR1 GEAIGNYY and CDR2 EKD. As DNA, the CDR3 is TGTGCCTGTGACACGGCGGGCCCGAGCTCCTGGGACGCCCGACAGATGTTTTTC. Its protein is CACDTAGPSSWDARQMFF.

Details on this clone: For this DNA, TCRdb reports the protein of a much larger clone, which diverges at residue 16, most likely from a read error; the protein presented here is translated directly from the DNA. The chain employs TRDV2 and TRDJ3; 9 nucleotides line up with TRDD3. The CDR3 has 21 amino acids. CDR1 is GEAIGNYY, CDR2 EKD, per germline. CDR3 sequence: CACDTTGTGGVPTWDSRQMFF. The CDR3, as DNA: TGTGCCTGTGACACAACGGGAACTGGGGGAGTACCCACCTGGGACTCCCGACAGATGTTTTTC.

This clone was picked up many times. One base separates it from a far larger clone, so it is likely a read error. This specimen includes other DNA sequences encoding the same CDR3. The chain employs TRDV2 and TRDJ1, with D perhaps assigned TRDD2 or TRDD3 (7 bases each). Germline assignment: CDR1 GEAIGNYY and CDR2 EKD. Trimming left V 1 base short and J 0 bases short, with 20 bases between. The CDR3 contains 18 residues. CDR3 sequence: CACDTPFLGGIDTDKLIF. The CDR3 nucleotides read TGTGCCTGTGACACTCCCTTCCTTGGGGGGATCGACACCGATAAACTCATCTTT.

Comment on this clone: TCRdb records a much larger clone's protein for this DNA, with a difference at residue 11 that likely arises from a read error; the protein given is the translation of the DNA. The rearrangement uses TRDV2 and TRDJ1; possible D gene TRDD3, 6 bases. Germline lookup yields CDR1 GEAIGNYY and CDR2 EKD. The CDR3 length is 18 residues. Trimming took 0 bases from V and 1 from J, leaving 20 bases between them. CDR3 sequence (DNA): TGTGCCTGTGACACCGTTTCTACCGGGGGACATTCCACCGATAAACTCATCTTT. This gives the protein CACDTVSTGGHSTDKLIF.

This clone was observed a few times. For this DNA, TCRdb reports the protein of a much larger clone, which diverges at residue 12, most likely from a read error; the protein presented here is translated directly from the DNA. This sequence joins TRDV2 and TRDJ3, with 13 bases fitting TRDD3. Per the germline V gene, CDR1 is GEAIGNYY and CDR2 is EKD. V dropped 2 bases and J dropped 5; count of bases not matched to a gene: 8. This CDR3 spans 19 amino acids. The CDR3 bases are TGTGCCTGTGACAAGTTACTGGGGGATACGGTTCGGGACACCCGACAGATGTTTTTC. This sequence encodes CACDKLLGDTVRDTRQMFF.

This clone was counted only a few times. The TCRdb record carries a much larger clone's protein, which differs from this DNA's translation at residue 16; a read error is the likely cause, and the protein listed here is the DNA translation. The V gene is TRDV2, the J gene TRDJ1, with D maybe TRDD3 (6 bases). The CDR3 sequence is 18 residues long. The germline gives CDR1 GEAIGNYY, CDR2 EKD. The CDR3 region is CACDGLEGGSDYTDKPIF. CDR3 DNA sequence: TGTGCCTGTGACGGACTAGAGGGGGGGAGTGACTACACCGATAAACCCATCTTT.

As concerns this clone: This is likely an artifact of a read error, given a far larger clone one base away. Within the sample, other DNA sequences also encode this same CDR3. CDR3 sequence: CAASRENPCRGYVDYCTDKLIF. The CDR3 DNA is TGTGCAGCAAGCCGGGAGAACCCCTGTAGGGGATACGTGGATTATTGTACCGATAAACTCATTTTT. The J gene is TRDJ1, the V gene TRAV29/DV5, with 9 bases matching TRDD3. Germline V CDR1 and CDR2: NSMFDY, ISSIKDK. The CDR3 totals 22 residues.

With regard to this clone: Only one base separates this from a far larger clonotype, so it likely reflects a read error. Other DNA sequences in the sample encode the same CDR3. The genes are TRDV2 and TRDJ1; TRDD3 might be the D (6 bases). Looked up from germline, CDR1 is GEAIGNYY and CDR2 is EKD. The CDR3 is 20 amino acids. V gave up 1 base and J gave up 1 base, with 27 bases separating them. CDR3 DNA sequence: TGTGCCTGTGACACGTCGGGCTTGGGGGCAAAGGATACCTTCACCGATAAACTCATCTTT. It translates to CACDTSGLGAKDTFTDKLIF.

This clone was counted between two and nine times. The protein recorded in TCRdb matches a much larger clone and deviates from this DNA's translation at residue 13, suggesting a read error; the protein here is obtained by translating the DNA. V gene TRDV2 combines with J gene TRDJ3, with 9 bases aligning to TRDD3. Germline V gene lookup returns CDR1 GEAIGNYY and CDR2 EKD. The CDR3 is made up of 21 amino acids. After removal of 1 base from V and 2 bases from J, the junction contained 14 bases not matched to a gene. This CDR3 is CACDTTGTGGVPAWDTRQMFF. The CDR3 DNA sequence: TGTGCCTGTGACACAACGGGAACTGGGGGAGTACCCGCCTGGGACACCCGACAGATGTTTTTC.

This clone has only a few counts. TCRdb records a much larger clone's protein for this DNA, with a difference at residue 6 that likely arises from a read error; the protein given is the translation of the DNA. V usage is TRDV2 and J usage is TRDJ1; TRDD3 matches 11 bases. The germline V gene has CDR1 GEAIGNYY and CDR2 EKD. The V and J ends lost 3 bases and 2 bases, in that order; junction bases with no gene match: 10. The CDR3 has 17 amino acids. The CDR3 reads CACDSTILGDRTDKLIF. CDR3 in DNA: TGTGCCTGTGACTCTACGATACTGGGGGATAGAACCGATAAACTCATCTTT.